This T cell receptor (beta chain) was sequenced for a study of OX40 agonist ivuxolimab in advanced cancers. For the study in its entirety: Ivuxolimab was a fully human IgG2 agonistic monoclonal antibody targeting the costimulatory receptor OX40 (CD134). Intravenous ivuxolimab was administered to patients every 2 weeks at six dose levels: 0.01, 0.1, 0.3, 1.5, 3 and 10 mg/kg. The monotherapy dose-escalation portion (N ≈ 56 patients) of the phase I ivuxolimab trial is reported in the paper. The dose-escalation cohort was 82.7% male with a mean age of approximately 60 years, ranging from roughly 20 to 80. Of the approximately 50 dose-escalation patients, hepatocellular carcinoma was present in some 19, melanoma in around 15, renal cell carcinoma in 9 and head and neck cancer in 9. Patients were allowed to have had prior anti-PD-1, anti-PD-L1 or anti-CTLA-4 therapy, and about 40% of the dose-escalation patients had been treated with checkpoint inhibitors. Partial responses occurred in three dose-escalation patients: two with cutaneous melanoma and one with hepatocellular carcinoma. Peripheral TCRbeta sequencing was intended to test whether TCR sequence diversity was altered and clonal T-cell expansion was caused by ivuxolimab.

Genomic DNA was extracted from sorted cells for sequencing of the TCRbeta CDR3 region. The immunoSEQ Assay was used for sequencing of TCRbeta CDR3 regions. Here the immuneACCESS table is served through TCRdb, limited to in-frame sequences with V and J called. Missing clones are a known gap in these copies; in checked studies unresolved V genes cover under half, and the rest lacks a known reason. The sample records just under 75,000 clones, around 90% of which are singletons. The ten most abundant clones make up around 0.4% of the sample. Remarks on this clone: What this receptor recognizes is not known. Nothing much larger sits one base from this clone, and base qualities are not available.

General study outcomes and caveats: Low levels of normalized T-cell clonal expansion were also seen in some patients who did not respond. In partial responders in the 0.1-3.0 mg/kg groups, normalized peripheral clonal expansion was found to be among the lowest, especially among CD8+ T cells. On average, CD8+ T cells showed more expanded clones than CD4+ T cells after ivuxolimab. Antigen specificity was not determined for the clonally expanded peripheral T cells. At doses of 0.1 to 3.0 mg/kg, clonal expansion of both CD4+ and CD8+ T cells in blood was seen between baseline and week 6.

Patients with a history of autoimmune disease or receiving systemic immunosuppression were excluded from the trial. Peripheral blood for TCR sequencing was drawn from every dose cohort at baseline, at cycle 4 day 1 and at cycle 7 day 1. The samples were drawn from a first-in-human, open-label, multicenter phase I dose-escalation trial of ivuxolimab. The trial enrolled adults with locally advanced or metastatic head and neck squamous cell, hepatocellular, melanoma or renal cell carcinoma. Before TCR sequencing, CD4+ T cells and CD8+ T cells were sorted from peripheral blood as separate populations. CDR3 length: 15 amino acids, cysteine to phenylalanine. CDR3 DNA only is kept here, 45 bases in frame from base 1. CDR1 and CDR2 (SNHLY, FYNNEI) derive from the germline V gene. For this chain, trimming is 7 bases at the V end and 6 bases at the J end, and the number of junction bases without a gene match is 14.

Recombination connected TRBV2 to TRBJ1-1; TRBD1 fits 7 bases in the junction. The clonotype comes from an adult with an advanced solid tumor such as melanoma, head and neck, liver or kidney cancer. The sample in question was CD4+ or CD8+ T cells sorted from blood, obtained in a trial of the OX40 agonist ivuxolimab. The CDR3 reads as follows: CASKKTDRRSSEAFF. The nucleotide sequence is TGTGCCAGCAAAAAAACGGACAGGCGAAGTTCTGAAGCTTTCTTT.